This entry describes one T cell receptor (beta chain). No antigen is known for it. The junction differs from germline at one of its ends, possibly a read error. This record belongs to a study of T cells and Merkel cell carcinoma outcomes. Sequencing was performed with immunoSEQ multiplex PCR; in TCRdb, only in-frame clones are kept and a portion is missing. This sample has about 2,000 clones, with roughly 87% found just once. CDR3 length: 13 amino acids. Germline V gene sequence: CDR1 MNHNS, CDR2 SASEGT. General study points: In Merkel cell carcinoma, repertoire and T-cell density reportedly predicted outcomes.

V usage is TRBV6-1 and J usage is TRBJ2-1; 9 nucleotides align to TRBD2. The TCR originated in a human donor with Merkel cell carcinoma. Sample: tumor tissue from Merkel cell carcinoma. The CDR3 DNA is TGTGCCAGCAGCTCCGGGACTAGCAATGAACAGTTCTTC. Protein sequence: CASSSGTSNEQFF.